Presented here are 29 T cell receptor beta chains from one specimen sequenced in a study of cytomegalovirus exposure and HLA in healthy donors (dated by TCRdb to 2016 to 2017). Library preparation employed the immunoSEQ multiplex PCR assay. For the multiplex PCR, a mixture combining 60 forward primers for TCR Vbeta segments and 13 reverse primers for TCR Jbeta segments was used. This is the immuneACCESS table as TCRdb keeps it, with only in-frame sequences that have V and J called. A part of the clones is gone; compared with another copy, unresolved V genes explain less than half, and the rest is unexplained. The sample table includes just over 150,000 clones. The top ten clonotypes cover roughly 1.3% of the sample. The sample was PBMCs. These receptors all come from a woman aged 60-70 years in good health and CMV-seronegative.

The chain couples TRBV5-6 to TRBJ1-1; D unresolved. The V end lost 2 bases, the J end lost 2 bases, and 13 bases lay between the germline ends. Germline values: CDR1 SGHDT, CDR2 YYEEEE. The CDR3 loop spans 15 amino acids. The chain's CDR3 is CASSFLSGSNTEAFF. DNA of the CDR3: TGTGCCAGCAGCTTCCTATCCGGGAGCAACACTGAAGCTTTCTTT.

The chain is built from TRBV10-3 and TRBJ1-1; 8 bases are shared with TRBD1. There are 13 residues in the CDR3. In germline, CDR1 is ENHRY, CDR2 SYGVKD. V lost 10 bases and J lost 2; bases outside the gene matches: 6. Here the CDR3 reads CATQGQANTEAFF. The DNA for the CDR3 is TGTGCCACCCAGGGACAGGCTAACACTGAAGCTTTCTTT.

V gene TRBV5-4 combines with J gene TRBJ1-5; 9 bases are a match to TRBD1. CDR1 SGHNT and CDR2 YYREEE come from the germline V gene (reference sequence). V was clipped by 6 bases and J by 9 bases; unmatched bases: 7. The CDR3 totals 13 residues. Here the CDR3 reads CASTLDRGRPQHF. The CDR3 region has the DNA TGTGCCAGCACTCTGGACAGGGGAAGGCCCCAGCATTTT.

Here the CDR3 DNA reads TGTGCCAGCAGTGACCTGGAGGGGACAGGGACCACTGAAGCTTTCTTT. The encoded protein is CASSDLEGTGTTEAFF. The chain is built from TRBV25-1 and TRBJ1-1, with 9 bases fitting TRBD1. CDR3 size: 16 residues. J lost 4 bases, V lost 3 bases, and 9 bases had no gene match. CDR1 and CDR2 from the germline V gene are MGHDK and SYGVNS. The full variable domain, in which reference TRBV25-1 and TRBJ1-1 provide the parts outside the CDR3, is EADIYQTPRYLVIGTGKKITLECSQTMGHDKMYWYQQDPGMELHLIHYSYGVNSTEKGDLSSESTVSRIRTEHFPLTLESARPSHTSQYLCASSDLEGTGTTEAFFGQGTRLTVV.

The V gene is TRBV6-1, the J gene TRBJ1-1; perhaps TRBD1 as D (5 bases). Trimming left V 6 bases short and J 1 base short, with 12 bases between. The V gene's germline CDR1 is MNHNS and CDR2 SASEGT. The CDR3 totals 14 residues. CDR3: CASRQGSGNTEAFF. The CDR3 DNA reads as TGTGCCAGCAGGCAGGGTTCTGGGAACACTGAAGCTTTCTTT.

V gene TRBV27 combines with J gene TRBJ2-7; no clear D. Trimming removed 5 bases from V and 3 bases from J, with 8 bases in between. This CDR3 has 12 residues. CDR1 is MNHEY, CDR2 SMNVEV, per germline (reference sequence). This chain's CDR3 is CASSPHNYEQYF. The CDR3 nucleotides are TGTGCCAGCAGTCCCCACAACTACGAGCAGTACTTC.

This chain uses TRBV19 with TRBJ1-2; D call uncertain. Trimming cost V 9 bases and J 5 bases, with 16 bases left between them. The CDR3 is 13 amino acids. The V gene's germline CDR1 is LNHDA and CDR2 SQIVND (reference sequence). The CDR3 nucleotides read TGTGCCAGCCGGCCGGCAGGATCATATGGCTACACCTTC. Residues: CASRPAGSYGYTF.

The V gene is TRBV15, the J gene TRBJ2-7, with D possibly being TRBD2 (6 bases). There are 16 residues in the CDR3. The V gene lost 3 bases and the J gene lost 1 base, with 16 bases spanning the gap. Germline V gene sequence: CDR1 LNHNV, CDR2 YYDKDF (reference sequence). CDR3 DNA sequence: TGTGCCACCAGCAGGGTAAAGAGCGGGTCATCCTACGAGCAGTACTTC. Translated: CATSRVKSGSSYEQYF.

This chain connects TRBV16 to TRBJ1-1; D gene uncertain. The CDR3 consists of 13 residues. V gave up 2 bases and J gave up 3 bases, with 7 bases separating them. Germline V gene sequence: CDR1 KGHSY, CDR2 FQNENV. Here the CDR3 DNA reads TGTGCCAGCAGCCAAGATCCGGACACTGAAGCTTTCTTT. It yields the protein CASSQDPDTEAFF. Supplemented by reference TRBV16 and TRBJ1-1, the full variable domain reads GEEVAQTPKHLVRGEGQKAKLYCAPIKGHSYVFWYQQVLKNEFKFLISFQNENVFDETGMPKERFSAKCLPNSPCSLEIQATKLEDSAVYFCASSQDPDTEAFFGQGTRLTVV.

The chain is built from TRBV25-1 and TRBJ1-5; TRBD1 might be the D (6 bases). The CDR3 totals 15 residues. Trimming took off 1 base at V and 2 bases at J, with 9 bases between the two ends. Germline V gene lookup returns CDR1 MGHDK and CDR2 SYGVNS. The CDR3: CASSEWRQGNQPQHF. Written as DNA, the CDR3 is TGTGCCAGCAGTGAATGGAGACAGGGCAATCAGCCCCAGCATTTT.

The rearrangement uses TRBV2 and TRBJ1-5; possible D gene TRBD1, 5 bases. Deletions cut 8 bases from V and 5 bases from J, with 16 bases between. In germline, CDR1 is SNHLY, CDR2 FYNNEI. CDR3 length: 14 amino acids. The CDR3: CASSEAQGDQPQHF. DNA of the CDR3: TGTGCCAGCTCTGAGGCTCAGGGTGATCAGCCCCAGCATTTT.

The chain's CDR3 is CASSPPANTGELFF. The DNA of the CDR3 is TGTGCCAGCAGCCCCCCCGCGAACACCGGGGAGCTGTTTTTT. The chain joins TRBV7-2 to TRBJ2-2; D is unclear. V was trimmed by 5 bases and J by 0 bases, leaving 7 bases between them. The CDR3 has 14 residues. Germline CDR1 SGHTA, CDR2 FQGNSA.

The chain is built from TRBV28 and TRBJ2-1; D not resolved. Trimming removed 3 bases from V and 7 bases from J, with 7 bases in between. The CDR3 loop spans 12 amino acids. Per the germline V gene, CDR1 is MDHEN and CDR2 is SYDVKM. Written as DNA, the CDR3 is TGTGCCAGCAGTTTCTGGAGAAATGAGCAGTTCTTC. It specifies CASSFWRNEQFF. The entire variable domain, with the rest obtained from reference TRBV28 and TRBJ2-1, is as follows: DVKVTQSSRYLVKRTGEKVFLECVQDMDHENMFWYRQDPGLGLRLIYFSYDVKMKEKGDIPEGYSVSREKKERFSLILESASTNQTSMYLCASSFWRNEQFFGPGTRLTVL.

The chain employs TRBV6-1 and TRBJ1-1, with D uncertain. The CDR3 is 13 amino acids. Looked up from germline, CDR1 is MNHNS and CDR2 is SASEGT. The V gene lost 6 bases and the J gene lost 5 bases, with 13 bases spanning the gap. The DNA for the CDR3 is TGTGCCAGCAGGAGGGTAGGAGAAACTGAAGCTTTCTTT. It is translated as CASRRVGETEAFF.

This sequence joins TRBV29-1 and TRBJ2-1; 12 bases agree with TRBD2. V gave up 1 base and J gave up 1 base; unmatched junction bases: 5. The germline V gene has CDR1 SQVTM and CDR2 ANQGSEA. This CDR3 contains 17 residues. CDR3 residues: CSVEGLAGGPSYNEQFF. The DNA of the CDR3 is TGCAGCGTTGAAGGCCTAGCGGGAGGGCCGTCCTACAATGAGCAGTTCTTC.

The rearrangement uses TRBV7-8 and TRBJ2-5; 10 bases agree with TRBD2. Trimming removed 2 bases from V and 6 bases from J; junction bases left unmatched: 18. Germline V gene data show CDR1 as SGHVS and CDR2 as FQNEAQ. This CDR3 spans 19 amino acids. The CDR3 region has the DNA TGTGCCAGCAGCTTATCGGGCTTAGCGGGGGGAATCAGGGGAAAGACCCAGTACTTC. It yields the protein CASSLSGLAGGIRGKTQYF.

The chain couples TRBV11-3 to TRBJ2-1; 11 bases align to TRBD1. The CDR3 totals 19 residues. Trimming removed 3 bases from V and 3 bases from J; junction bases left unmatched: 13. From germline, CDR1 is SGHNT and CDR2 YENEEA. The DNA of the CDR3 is TGTGCCAGCAGCTTCGAGGACAGGGGGCCATACACTCTCTACAATGAGCAGTTCTTC. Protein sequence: CASSFEDRGPYTLYNEQFF.

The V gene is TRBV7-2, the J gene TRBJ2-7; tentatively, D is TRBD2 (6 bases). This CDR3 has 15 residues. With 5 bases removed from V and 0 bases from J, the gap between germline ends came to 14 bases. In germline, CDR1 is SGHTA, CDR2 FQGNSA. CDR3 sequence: CASSPTAGRSYEQYF. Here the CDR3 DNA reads TGTGCCAGCAGCCCCACGGCGGGACGCTCCTACGAGCAGTACTTC.

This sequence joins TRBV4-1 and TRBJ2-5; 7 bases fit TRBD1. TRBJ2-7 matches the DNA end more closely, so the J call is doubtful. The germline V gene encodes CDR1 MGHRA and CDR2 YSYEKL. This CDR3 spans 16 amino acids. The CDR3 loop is CASSAQQGSLYYEQYF. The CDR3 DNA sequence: TGCGCCAGCAGCGCACAACAGGGGAGTCTTTACTACGAGCAGTACTTC.

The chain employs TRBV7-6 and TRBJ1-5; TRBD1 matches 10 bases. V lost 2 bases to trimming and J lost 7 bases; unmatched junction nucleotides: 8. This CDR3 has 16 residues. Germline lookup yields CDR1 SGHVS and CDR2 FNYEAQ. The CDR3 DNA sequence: TGTGCCAGCAGCTTAAGGGGGGACAGGGGAGAGCAGCCCCAGCATTTT. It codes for CASSLRGDRGEQPQHF.

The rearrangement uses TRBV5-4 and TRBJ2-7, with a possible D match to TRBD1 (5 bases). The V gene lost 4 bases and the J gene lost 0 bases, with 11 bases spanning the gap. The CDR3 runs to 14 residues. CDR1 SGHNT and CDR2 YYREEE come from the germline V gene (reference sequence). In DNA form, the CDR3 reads TGTGCCAGCAGCCCTACAGGTGACTCCTACGAGCAGTACTTC. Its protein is CASSPTGDSYEQYF.

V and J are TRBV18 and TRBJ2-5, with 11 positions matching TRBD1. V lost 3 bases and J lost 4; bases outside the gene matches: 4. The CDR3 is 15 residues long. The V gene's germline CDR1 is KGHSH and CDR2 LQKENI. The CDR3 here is CASSPGTGGSETQYF. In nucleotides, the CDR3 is TGTGCCAGCTCACCCGGGACAGGGGGTTCAGAGACCCAGTACTTC. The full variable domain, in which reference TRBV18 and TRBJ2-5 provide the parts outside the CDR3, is NAGVMQNPRHLVRRRGQEARLRCSPMKGHSHVYWYRQLPEEGLKFMVYLQKENIIDESGMPKERFSAEFPKEGPSILRIQQVVRGDSAAYFCASSPGTGGSETQYFGPGTRLLVL.

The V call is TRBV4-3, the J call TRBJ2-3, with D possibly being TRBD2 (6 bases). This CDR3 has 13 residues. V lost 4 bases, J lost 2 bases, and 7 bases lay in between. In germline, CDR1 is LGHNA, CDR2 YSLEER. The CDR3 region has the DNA TGCGCCAGCAGCCGGACTACCACAGATACGCAGTATTTT. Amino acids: CASSRTTTDTQYF.

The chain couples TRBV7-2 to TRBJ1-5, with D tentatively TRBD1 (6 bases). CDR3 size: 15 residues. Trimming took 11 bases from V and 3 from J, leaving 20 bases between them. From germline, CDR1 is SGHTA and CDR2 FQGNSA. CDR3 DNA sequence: TGTGCCGGCACGGGGATACCAGGGGACAATCAGCCCCAGCATTTT. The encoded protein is CAGTGIPGDNQPQHF.

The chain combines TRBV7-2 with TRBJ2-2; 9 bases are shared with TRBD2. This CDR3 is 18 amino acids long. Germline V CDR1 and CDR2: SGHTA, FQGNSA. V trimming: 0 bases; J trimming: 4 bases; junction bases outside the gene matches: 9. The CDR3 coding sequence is TGTGCCAGCAGCTTAGCCCCTAGCGGGACCCCGGGCACCGGGGAGCTGTTTTTT. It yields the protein CASSLAPSGTPGTGELFF.

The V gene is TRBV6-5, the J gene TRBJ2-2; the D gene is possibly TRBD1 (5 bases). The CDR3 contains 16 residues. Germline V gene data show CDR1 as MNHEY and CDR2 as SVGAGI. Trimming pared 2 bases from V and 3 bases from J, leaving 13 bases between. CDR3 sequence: CASSYRGQIDTGELFF. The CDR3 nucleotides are TGTGCCAGCAGTTACCGCGGACAAATCGACACCGGGGAGCTGTTTTTT.

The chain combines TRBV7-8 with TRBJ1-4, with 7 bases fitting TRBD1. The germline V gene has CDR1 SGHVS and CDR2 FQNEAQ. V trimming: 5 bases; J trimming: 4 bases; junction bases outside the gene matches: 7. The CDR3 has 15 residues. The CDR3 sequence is CASSPRDRDNEKLFF. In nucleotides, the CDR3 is TGTGCCAGCAGCCCCCGGGACAGAGATAATGAAAAACTGTTTTTT.

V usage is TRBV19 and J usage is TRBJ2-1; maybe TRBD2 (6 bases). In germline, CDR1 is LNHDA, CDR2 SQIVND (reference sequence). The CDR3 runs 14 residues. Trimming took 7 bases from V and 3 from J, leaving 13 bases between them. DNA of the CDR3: TGTGCCAGTACCGGGAGAGGAGACTACAATGAGCAGTTCTTC. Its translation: CASTGRGDYNEQFF.

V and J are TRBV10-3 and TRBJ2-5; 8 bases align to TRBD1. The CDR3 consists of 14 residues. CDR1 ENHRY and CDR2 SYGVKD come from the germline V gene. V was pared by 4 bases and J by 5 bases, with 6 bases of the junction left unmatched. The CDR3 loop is CAISGDRGLETQYF. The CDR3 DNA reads TGTGCCATCAGTGGAGACAGGGGTTTGGAGACCCAGTACTTC.